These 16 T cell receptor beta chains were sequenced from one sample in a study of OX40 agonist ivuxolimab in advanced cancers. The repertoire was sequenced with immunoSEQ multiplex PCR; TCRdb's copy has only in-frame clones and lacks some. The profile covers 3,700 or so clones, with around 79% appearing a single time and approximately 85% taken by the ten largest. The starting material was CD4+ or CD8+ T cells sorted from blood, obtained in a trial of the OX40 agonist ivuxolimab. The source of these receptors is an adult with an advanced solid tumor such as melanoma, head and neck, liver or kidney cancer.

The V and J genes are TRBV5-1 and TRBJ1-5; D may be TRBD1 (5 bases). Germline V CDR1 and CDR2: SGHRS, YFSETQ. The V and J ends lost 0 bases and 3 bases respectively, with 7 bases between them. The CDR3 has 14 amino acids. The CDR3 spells CASSLGTPNQPQHF. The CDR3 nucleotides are TGCGCCAGCAGCTTGGGGACACCCAATCAGCCCCAGCATTTT.

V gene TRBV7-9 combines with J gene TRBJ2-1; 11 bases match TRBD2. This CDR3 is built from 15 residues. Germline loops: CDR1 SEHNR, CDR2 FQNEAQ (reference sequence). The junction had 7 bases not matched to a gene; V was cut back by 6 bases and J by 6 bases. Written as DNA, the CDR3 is TGTGCCAGCAGTCTAGCGGGGGGAAGTAGCAATGAGCAGTTCTTC. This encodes CASSLAGGSSNEQFF.

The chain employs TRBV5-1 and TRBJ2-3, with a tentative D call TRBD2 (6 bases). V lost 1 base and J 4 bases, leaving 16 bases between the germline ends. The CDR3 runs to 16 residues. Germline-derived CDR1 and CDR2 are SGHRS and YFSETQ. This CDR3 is CASSLLGLRGPDTQYF. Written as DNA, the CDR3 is TGCGCCAGCAGCTTGTTGGGACTGAGAGGCCCAGATACGCAGTATTTT. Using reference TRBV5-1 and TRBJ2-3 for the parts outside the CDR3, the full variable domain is KAGVTQTPRYLIKTRGQQVTLSCSPISGHRSVSWYQQTPGQGLQFLFEYFSETQRNKGNFPGRFSGRQFSNSRSEMNVSTLELGDSALYLCASSLLGLRGPDTQYFGPGTRLTVL.

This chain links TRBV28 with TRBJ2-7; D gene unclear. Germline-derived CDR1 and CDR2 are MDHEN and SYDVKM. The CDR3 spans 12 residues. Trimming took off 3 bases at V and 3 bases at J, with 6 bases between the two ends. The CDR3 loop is CASSLGIYEQYF. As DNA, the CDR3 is TGTGCCAGCAGTTTGGGGATCTACGAGCAGTACTTC.

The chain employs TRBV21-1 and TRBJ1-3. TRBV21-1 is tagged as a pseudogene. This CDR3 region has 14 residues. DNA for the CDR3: TGTGCCAGCTTCACACCCGGGGGGGGAAACACCATATATTTT. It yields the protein CASFTPGGGNTIYF.

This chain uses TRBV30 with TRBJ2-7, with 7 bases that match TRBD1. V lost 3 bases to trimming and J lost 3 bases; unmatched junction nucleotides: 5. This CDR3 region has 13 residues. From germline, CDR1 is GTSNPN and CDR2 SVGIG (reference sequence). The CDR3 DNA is TGTGCCTGGAGCCGCGACAGGGACTACGAGCAGTACTTC. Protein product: CAWSRDRDYEQYF.

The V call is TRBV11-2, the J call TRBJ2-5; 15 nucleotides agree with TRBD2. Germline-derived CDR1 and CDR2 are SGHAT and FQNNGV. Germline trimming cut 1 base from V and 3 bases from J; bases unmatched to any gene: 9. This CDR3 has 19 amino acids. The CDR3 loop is CASSLGPWTSGGVKETQYF. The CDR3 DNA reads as TGTGCCAGCAGCTTAGGCCCGTGGACTAGCGGGGGGGTTAAAGAGACCCAGTACTTC.

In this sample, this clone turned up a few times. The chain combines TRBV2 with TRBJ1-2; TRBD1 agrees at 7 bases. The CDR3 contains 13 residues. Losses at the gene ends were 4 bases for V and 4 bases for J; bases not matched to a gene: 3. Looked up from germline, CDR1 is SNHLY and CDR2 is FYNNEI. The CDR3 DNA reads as TGTGCCAGCAGTGTGGACAGGAGCTATGGCTACACCTTC. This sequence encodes CASSVDRSYGYTF.

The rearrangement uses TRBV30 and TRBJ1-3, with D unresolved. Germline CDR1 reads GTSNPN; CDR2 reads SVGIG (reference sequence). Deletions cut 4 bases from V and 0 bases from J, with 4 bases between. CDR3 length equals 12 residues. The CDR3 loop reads CAWKASGNTIYF. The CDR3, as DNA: TGTGCCTGGAAGGCCTCTGGAAACACCATATATTTT.

The CDR3 is CASTLAGGLFNEQFF. Written as DNA, the CDR3 is TGCGCCAGCACCTTAGCGGGGGGTCTATTCAATGAGCAGTTCTTC. The rearrangement links TRBV5-1 to TRBJ2-1, with TRBD2 matching 10 bases. The CDR3 spans 15 residues. Germline CDR1 is SGHRS and CDR2 is YFSETQ. V was pared by 6 bases and J by 6 bases, with 9 bases of the junction left unmatched. Variable domain in full (rest from reference TRBV5-1 and TRBJ2-1): KAGVTQTPRYLIKTRGQQVTLSCSPISGHRSVSWYQQTPGQGLQFLFEYFSETQRNKGNFPGRFSGRQFSNSRSEMNVSTLELGDSALYLCASTLAGGLFNEQFFGPGTRLTVL.

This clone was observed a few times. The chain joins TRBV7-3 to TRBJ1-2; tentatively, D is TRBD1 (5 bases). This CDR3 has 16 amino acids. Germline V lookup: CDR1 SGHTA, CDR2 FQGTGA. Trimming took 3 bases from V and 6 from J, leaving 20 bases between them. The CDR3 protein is CASSLPGTPVVDGYTF. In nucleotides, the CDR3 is TGTGCCAGCAGCTTGCCCGGGACCCCCGTGGTGGATGGCTACACCTTC. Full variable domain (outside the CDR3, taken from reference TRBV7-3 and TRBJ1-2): GAGVSQTPSNKVTEKGKYVELRCDPISGHTALYWYRQSLGQGPEFLIYFQGTGAADDSGLPNDRFFAVRPEGSVSTLKIQRTERGDSAVYLCASSLPGTPVVDGYTFGSGTRLTVV.

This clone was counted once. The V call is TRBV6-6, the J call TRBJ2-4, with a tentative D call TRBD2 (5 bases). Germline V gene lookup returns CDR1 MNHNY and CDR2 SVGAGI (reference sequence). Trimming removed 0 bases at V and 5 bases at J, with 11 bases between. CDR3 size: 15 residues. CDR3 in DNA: TGTGCCAGCAGTTACTCGGCAGCGGCCGAAAACATTCAGTACTTC. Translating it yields CASSYSAAAENIQYF.

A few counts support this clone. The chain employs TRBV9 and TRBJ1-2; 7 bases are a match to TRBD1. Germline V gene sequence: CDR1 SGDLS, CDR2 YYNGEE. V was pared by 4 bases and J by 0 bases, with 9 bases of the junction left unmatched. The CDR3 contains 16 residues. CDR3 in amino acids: CASSPPGQTPNYGYTF. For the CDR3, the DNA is TGTGCCAGCAGCCCTCCGGGACAGACCCCTAACTATGGCTACACCTTC.

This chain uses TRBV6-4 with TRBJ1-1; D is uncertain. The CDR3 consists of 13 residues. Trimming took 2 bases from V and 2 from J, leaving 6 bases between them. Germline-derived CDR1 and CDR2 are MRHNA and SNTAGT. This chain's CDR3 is CASSDKDNTEAFF. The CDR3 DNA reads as TGTGCCAGCAGTGACAAGGATAACACTGAAGCTTTCTTT.

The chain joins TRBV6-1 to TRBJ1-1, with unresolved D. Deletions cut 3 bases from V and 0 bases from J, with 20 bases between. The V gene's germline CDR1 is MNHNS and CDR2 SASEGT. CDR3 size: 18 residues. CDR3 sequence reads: CASSEFVEIDTLNTEAFF. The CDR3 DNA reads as TGTGCCAGCAGTGAGTTCGTGGAGATTGACACATTGAACACTGAAGCTTTCTTT.

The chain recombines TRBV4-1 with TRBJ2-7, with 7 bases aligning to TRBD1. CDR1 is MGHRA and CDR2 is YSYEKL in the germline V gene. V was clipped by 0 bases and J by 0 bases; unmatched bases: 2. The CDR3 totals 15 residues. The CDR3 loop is CASSQEPGGSYEQYF. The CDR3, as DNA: TGCGCCAGCAGCCAAGAACCAGGGGGCTCCTACGAGCAGTACTTC.